This T cell receptor beta chain stems from a study of blood T cell repertoires in COVID-19. Study-wide context: PBMCs, B-cell-depleted T cells, or T cells were the source of the cDNA or gDNA that made up the material.

This clone was observed once. Enrollees, about 18 to 100 years old, lived in approximately 25 US areas. Assay used: immunoSEQ multiplex PCR; TCRdb lists only in-frame clones, some missing. This sample has roughly 230,000 clones, with about 80% found just once. Specimen: PBMCs or T cells enriched from blood (not recorded which). The TCR comes from a man in his forties or fifties who had recovered from COVID-19.

The CDR3 loop is CATSDLDKGTDTQYF. DNA for the CDR3: TGTGCCACCAGTGATTTGGACAAGGGCACAGATACGCAGTATTTT. This sequence joins TRBV24-1 and TRBJ2-3, with no clear D. CDR3 length: 15 residues. V was pared by 0 bases and J by 1 base, with 7 bases between. Looked up from germline, CDR1 is KGHDR and CDR2 is SFDVKD.